This note documents a single T cell receptor (beta chain) sequence. The protocol was immunoSEQ multiplex PCR, while the TCRdb copy is restricted to in-frame clones and leaves out a portion. The table lists under 300,000 clones, about four fifths of them singletons. This entry comes from a study of blood T cell repertoires in COVID-19. Turning to the study itself: Nucleic acid was either cDNA or gDNA, and it came from T cells, B-cell-depleted T cells, or PBMCs.

Germline CDR1 is KGHSH and CDR2 is LQKENI. With 3 bases clipped from V and 6 bases from J, the junction kept 5 bases outside the gene matches. This CDR3 is 13 amino acids long. The chain combines TRBV18 with TRBJ2-7; 7 positions agree with TRBD2. Sequencing was performed on peripheral blood. The receptor's source is a human donor with COVID-19, enrolled during active disease. The donor label of this sample is uncertain. CDR3 coding DNA: TGTGCCAGCTCACCCGGACCGGGAGGCGAGCAGTACTTC. This gives the protein CASSPGPGGEQYF.